The present TCR beta chain was sequenced within a study of blood T cell repertoires in COVID-19. Study-level information: Samples came from the United States, Italy and Spain, spanning acute and convalescent COVID-19.

Notes on this clone: Germline is not matched at one junction end, which may reflect a read error.

Repertoires were generated with immunoSEQ multiplex PCR, while TCRdb's copy carries only in-frame clones and drops some. The sample contains 100,000 to 120,000 clones, 70% to 90% of which appear only once. The CDR3 covers 12 residues. CDR1 is SGHVS, CDR2 FQNEAQ, per germline. The sequence derives from a human donor in a cohort sampled during active COVID-19. The chain has TRBV7-8 and TRBJ2-3; 9 bases align to TRBD2. Material: peripheral blood. The CDR3 sequence is CASSPPGTSWSF. The CDR3 DNA is TGTGCCAGCAGCCCGCCCGGGACTAGCTGGTCTTTT. The entire variable domain, with the rest obtained from reference TRBV7-8 and TRBJ2-3, is as follows: GAGVSQSPRYKVAKRGQDVALRCDPISGHVSLFWYQQALGQGPEFLTYFQNEAQLDKSGLPSDRFFAERPEGSVSTLKIQRTQQEDSAVYLCASSPPGTSWSFGPGTRLTVL.